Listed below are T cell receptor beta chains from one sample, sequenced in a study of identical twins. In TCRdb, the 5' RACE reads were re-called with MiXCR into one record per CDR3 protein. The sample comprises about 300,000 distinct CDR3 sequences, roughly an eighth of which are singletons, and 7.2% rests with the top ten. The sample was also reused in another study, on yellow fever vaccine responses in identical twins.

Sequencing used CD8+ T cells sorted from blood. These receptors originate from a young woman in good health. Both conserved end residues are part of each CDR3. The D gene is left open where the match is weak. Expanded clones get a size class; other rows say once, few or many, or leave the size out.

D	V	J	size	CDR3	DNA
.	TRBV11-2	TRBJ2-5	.	CASSLEDLPQETQYF	TGTGCCAGCAGCTTAGAGGACTTACCACAAGAGACCCAGTACTTC
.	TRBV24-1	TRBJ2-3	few	CATSDLYTGMSTDTQYF	TGTGCCACCAGTGATTTGTATACCGGCATGAGCACAGATACGCAGTATTTT
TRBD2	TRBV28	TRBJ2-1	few	CASSRETSGISYNEQFF	TGTGCCAGCAGCCGAGAGACTAGCGGAATCTCCTACAATGAGCAGTTCTTC
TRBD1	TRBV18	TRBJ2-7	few	CASSPPTGSSYEQYF	TGTGCCAGCTCACCTCCGACAGGGAGCTCCTACGAGCAGTACTTC
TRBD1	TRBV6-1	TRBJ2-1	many	CASSPGQGGNEQFF	TGTGCCAGCAGTCCGGGACAGGGGGGAAATGAGCAGTTCTTC
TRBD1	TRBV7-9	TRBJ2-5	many	CASSSRTGGAKTQYF	TGTGCCAGCAGCTCCAGGACAGGGGGCGCGAAGACCCAGTACTTC
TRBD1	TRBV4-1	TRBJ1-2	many	CASSQEGQDGYTF	TGCGCCAGCAGCCAAGAAGGACAGGATGGCTACACCTTC
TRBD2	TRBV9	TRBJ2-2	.	CATSSGIGGELFF	TGTGCCACATCAAGCGGGATAGGTGGGGAGCTGTTTTTT
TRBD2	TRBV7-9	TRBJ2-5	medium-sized	CASRDSGGYQETQYF	TGTGCCAGCAGAGATAGCGGGGGGTACCAAGAGACCCAGTACTTC
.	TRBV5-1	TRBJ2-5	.	CASSLDRVMETQYF	TGCGCCAGCAGCTTGGACAGGGTAATGGAGACCCAGTACTTC
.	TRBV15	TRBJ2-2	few	CATTEGEIDTGELFF	TGTGCCACCACCGAGGGGGAGATCGACACCGGGGAGCTGTTTTTT
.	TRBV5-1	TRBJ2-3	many	CASSSKTDTQYF	TGCGCCAGCAGCTCCAAAACAGATACGCAGTATTTT
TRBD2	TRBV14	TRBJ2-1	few	CASSQLPAGNEQFF	TGTGCCAGCAGCCAACTTCCAGCGGGAAATGAGCAGTTCTTC